There are a few counts of the clone carrying this T cell receptor beta chain. Its target is not known. The data are from a study of PD-1 blockade in classical Hodgkin lymphoma. The study, taken as a whole, reports: The study found complete responders had baseline diversity similar to newly diagnosed patients.

Brentuximab vedotin exposure varied, and every patient relapsed after autologous stem cell transplantation. The germline V gene encodes CDR1 SEHNR and CDR2 FQNEAQ (reference sequence). CDR3 length: 15 amino acids. The V gene lost 2 bases and the J gene lost 1 base, with 11 bases spanning the gap. TCRdb's copy holds only in-frame clones and misses some; the assay was immunoSEQ multiplex PCR. The sample lists over 50,000 clones, roughly 80% seen once, with 15% to 20% in the top ten. The receptor comes from a human donor with classical Hodgkin lymphoma. The source was peripheral blood mononuclear cells (PBMCs), collected at baseline. The rearrangement links TRBV7-9 to TRBJ1-1; D remains unclear. CDR3 bases: TGTGCCAGCAGCTTAATCAGGACGGCGAACACTGAAGCTTTCTTT. This sequence encodes CASSLIRTANTEAFF.